This entry concerns a single T cell receptor (beta chain). Its target is not known. TCRdb reprocessed the reads with MiXCR, giving one entry per CDR3 protein. Here the sample spans about 530,000 distinct CDR3 sequences, about a quarter being singletons. Germline V gene sequence: CDR1 SGDLS, CDR2 YYNGEE. This CDR3 spans 14 amino acids. The V gene lost 4 bases and the J gene lost 6 bases, with 16 bases spanning the gap. These data come from a study of T cell repertoires in cytomegalovirus infection. Background on the study: The public TCR beta signatures pointed to both CMV infection and matching HLA type. Whole-study findings and limits: HLA-C-restricted CMV clonotypes gave the most frequent clonotype in two of eight donors.

The clonotype was recovered from a human donor in good health (CMV status not recorded). Some clones in this sample may be carry-over from other donors' samples. V usage is TRBV9 and J usage is TRBJ1-1, with D uncertain. The sequenced sample was PBMCs. The DNA of the CDR3 is TGTGCCAGCAGCCACACGTTGGGCGGTCCTGAAGCTTTCTTT. It is translated as CASSHTLGGPEAFF. Combining the CDR3 with reference TRBV9 and TRBJ1-1 gives the whole variable domain DSGVTQTPKHLITATGQRVTLRCSPRSGDLSVYWYQQSLDQGLQFLIQYYNGEERAKGNILERFSAQQFPDLHSELNLSSLELGDSALYFCASSHTLGGPEAFFGQGTRLTVV.